The clone carrying this T cell receptor (beta chain) showed up just a few times. Its target is unknown. This entry is derived from a study of T cell repertoires in cytomegalovirus infection. Across the study: Public TCR beta signatures marked donors with CMV infection and the matching HLA.

Whole-study findings and limits: Clonotypes of TCR beta that were HLA-C-restricted and CMV-specific dominated the ex vivo response.

TCRdb re-called the reads with MiXCR, one entry per CDR3 protein. The sample holds around 770,000 distinct CDR3 sequences, 25% to 30% seen once. Deletions cut 2 bases from V and 3 bases from J, with 8 bases between. Germline CDR1 MNHEY, CDR2 SVGAGI. This CDR3 is 14 amino acids long. The sample here was cultured CD8+ T cells from PBMCs, taken from culture after CMV antigen stimulation. The gene calls are TRBV6-5 and TRBJ2-1, with D perhaps matching TRBD1 (6 bases). The receptor comes from a human donor in good health (CMV status not recorded). Some clones in this sample may be carry-over from other donors' samples. The CDR3 region is CASSYGQFYNEQFF. The CDR3 DNA is TGTGCCAGCAGTTACGGACAGTTCTACAATGAGCAGTTCTTC.